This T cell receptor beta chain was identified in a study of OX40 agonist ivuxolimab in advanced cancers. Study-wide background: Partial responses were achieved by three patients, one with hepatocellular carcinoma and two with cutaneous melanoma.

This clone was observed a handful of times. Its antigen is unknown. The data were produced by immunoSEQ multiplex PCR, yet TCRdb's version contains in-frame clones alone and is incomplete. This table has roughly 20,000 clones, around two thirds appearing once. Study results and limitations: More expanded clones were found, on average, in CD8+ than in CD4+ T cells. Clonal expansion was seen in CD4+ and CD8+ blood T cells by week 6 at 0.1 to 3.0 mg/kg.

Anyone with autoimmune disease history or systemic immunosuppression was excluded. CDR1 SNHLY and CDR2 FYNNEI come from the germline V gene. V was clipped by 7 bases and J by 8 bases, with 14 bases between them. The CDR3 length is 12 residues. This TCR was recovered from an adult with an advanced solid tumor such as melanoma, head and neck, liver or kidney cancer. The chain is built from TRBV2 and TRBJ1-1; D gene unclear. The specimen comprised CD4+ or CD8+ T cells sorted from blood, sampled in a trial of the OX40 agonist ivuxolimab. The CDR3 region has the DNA TGTGCCAGCACACGTAGTGACATAGAAGCTTTCTTT. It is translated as CASTRSDIEAFF.